This record looks at one T cell receptor (beta chain) sequence and its context. As the template, RNA transcripts were used to amplify TCR beta CDR3 regions. After a first-round RT-PCR with HTBI primers, a second-round multiplex PCR was run. MiXCR, run by TCRdb on the multiplex PCR reads, gives a single entry per CDR3 protein. There are about 700,000 distinct CDR3 sequences in the sample; approximately 39% occur only once, and about 3.3% lies in the top ten. Moderate-to-severe activity, CAS ≥3, NOSPECS ≥4 and duration under 3 months were recorded for donors with ophthalmopathy. Patients were left out if they had other autoimmune diseases, uncontrolled infections, pregnancy or lactation. The sample is drawn from a study of Graves' ophthalmopathy and Graves' hyperthyroidism. The germline V and J ends were trimmed by 7 bases and 7 bases, with 16 bases remaining between them. The CDR3 is 13 residues long. Germline values: CDR1 WSHSY, CDR2 SAAADI.

The V and J genes are TRBV10-2 and TRBJ1-1, with D perhaps TRBD1 (6 bases). Sequencing was carried out using peripheral blood. This receptor was identified in an adult man with Graves' ophthalmopathy. CDR3: CASNPGGANEAFF. The CDR3 DNA sequence: TGCGCCAGCAACCCCGGGGGGGCGAATGAAGCTTTCTTT.